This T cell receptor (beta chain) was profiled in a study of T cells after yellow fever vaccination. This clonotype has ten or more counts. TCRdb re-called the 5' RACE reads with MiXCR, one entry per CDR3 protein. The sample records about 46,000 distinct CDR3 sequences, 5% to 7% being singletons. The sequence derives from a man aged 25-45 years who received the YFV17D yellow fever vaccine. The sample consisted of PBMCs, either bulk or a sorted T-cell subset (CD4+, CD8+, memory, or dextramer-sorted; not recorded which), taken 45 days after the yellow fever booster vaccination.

CDR3 amino acids: CASMLRDTGELFF. The CDR3 DNA reads as TGTGCCAGCATGTTGCGAGACACCGGGGAGCTGTTTTTT. V and J are TRBV27 and TRBJ2-2, with D unclear. The germline V gene has CDR1 MNHEY and CDR2 SMNVEV (reference sequence). This CDR3 contains 13 residues. V was shortened by 7 bases and J by 3 bases, with 9 bases between the two germline ends.